This TCR beta chain was obtained from a study of blood T cell repertoires in COVID-19. CDR1 is LGHDT and CDR2 is YNNKEL in the germline V gene (reference sequence). The CDR3 totals 16 residues. V trimming: 1 base; J trimming: 2 bases; junction bases outside the gene matches: 6. Clones were sequenced by immunoSEQ multiplex PCR, and TCRdb holds only the in-frame ones, with some missing. The data contain fewer than 400,000 clones, about 83% of them singletons. The rearrangement joins TRBV3-1 (or the pseudogene TRBV3-2) to TRBJ1-2; 8 bases fit TRBD1. Sequenced material: PBMCs or T cells enriched from blood (not recorded which). This receptor was identified in a woman between 45 and 60 years old who had recovered from COVID-19. The CDR3 bases are TGTGCCAGCAGCCAAGGGCAGGGGGCTGTCAACTATGGCTACACCTTC. Its protein is CASSQGQGAVNYGYTF.